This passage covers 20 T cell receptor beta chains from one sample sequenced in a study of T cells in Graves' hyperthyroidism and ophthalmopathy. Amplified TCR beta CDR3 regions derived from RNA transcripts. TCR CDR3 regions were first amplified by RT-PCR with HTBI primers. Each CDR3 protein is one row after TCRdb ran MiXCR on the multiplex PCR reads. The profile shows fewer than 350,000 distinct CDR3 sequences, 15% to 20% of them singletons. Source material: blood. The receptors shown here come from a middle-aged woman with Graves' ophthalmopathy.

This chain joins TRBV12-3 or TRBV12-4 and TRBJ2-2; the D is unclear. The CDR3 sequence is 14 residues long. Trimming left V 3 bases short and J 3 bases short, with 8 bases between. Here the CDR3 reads CASSFAEYTGELFF. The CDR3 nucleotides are TGTGCCAGCAGTTTCGCTGAGTACACCGGGGAGCTGTTTTTT.

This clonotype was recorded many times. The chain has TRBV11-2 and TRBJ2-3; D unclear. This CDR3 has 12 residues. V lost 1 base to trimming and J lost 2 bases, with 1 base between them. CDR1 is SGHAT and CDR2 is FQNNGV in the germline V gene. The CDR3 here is CASSLVTDTQYF. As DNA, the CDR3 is TGTGCCAGCAGCTTAGTCACAGATACGCAGTATTTT. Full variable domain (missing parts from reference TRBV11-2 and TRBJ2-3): EAGVAQSPRYKIIEKRQSVAFWCNPISGHATLYWYQQILGQGPKLLIQFQNNGVVDDSQLPKDRFSAERLKGVDSTLKIQPAKLEDSAVYLCASSLVTDTQYFGPGTRLTVL.

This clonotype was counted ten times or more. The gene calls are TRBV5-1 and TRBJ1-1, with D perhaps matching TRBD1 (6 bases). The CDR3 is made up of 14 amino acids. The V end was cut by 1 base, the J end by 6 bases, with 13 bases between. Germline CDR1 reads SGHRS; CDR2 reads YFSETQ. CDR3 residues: CASSLNTGSPEAFF. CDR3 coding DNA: TGCGCCAGCAGCTTGAACACAGGGAGCCCTGAAGCTTTCTTT. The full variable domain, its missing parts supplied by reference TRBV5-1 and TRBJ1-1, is KAGVTQTPRYLIKTRGQQVTLSCSPISGHRSVSWYQQTPGQGLQFLFEYFSETQRNKGNFPGRFSGRQFSNSRSEMNVSTLELGDSALYLCASSLNTGSPEAFFGQGTRLTVV.

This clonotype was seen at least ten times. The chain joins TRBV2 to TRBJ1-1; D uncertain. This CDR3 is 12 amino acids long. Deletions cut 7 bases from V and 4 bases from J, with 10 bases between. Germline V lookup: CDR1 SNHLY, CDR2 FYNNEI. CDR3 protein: CASIPGITEAFF. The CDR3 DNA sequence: TGTGCCAGCATTCCAGGTATCACTGAAGCTTTCTTT. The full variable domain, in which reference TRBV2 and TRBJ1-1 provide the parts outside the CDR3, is EPEVTQTPSHQVTQMGQEVILRCVPISNHLYFYWYRQILGQKVEFLVSFYNNEISEKSEIFDDQFSVERPDGSNFTLKIRSTKLEDSAMYFCASIPGITEAFFGQGTRLTVV.

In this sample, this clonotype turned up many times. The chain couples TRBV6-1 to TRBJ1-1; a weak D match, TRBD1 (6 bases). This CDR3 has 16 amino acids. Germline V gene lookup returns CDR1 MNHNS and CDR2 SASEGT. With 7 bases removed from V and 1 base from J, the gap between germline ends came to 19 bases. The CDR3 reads CASNARGGRANTEAFF. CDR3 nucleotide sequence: TGTGCCAGCAACGCGCGGGGGGGGCGGGCGAACACTGAAGCTTTCTTT.

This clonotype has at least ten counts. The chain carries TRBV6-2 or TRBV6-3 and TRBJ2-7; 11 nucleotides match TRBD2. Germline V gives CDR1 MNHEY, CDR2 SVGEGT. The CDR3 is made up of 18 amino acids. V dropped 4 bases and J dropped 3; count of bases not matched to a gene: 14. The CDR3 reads CASSSTSGANHANYEQYF. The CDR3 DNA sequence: TGTGCCAGCAGTTCGACTAGCGGGGCAAATCATGCCAACTACGAGCAGTACTTC.

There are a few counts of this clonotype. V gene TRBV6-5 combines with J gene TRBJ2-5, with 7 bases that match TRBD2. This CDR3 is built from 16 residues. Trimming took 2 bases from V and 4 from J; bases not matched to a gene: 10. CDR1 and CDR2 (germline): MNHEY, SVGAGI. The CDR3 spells CASSYTSGGLLETQYF. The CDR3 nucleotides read TGTGCCAGCAGTTACACCTCGGGGGGTTTGTTAGAGACCCAGTACTTC.

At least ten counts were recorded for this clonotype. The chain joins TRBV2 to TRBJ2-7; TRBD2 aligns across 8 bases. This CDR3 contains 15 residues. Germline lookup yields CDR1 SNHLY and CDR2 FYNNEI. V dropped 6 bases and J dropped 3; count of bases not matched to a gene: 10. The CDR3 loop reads CASRRSLAGFYEQYF. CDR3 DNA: TGTGCCAGCAGGAGGTCCCTAGCGGGTTTCTACGAGCAGTACTTC.

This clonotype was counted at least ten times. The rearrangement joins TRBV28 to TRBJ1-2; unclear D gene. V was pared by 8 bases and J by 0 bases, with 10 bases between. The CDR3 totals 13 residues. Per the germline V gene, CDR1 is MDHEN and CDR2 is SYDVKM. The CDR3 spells CASRLAANYGYTF. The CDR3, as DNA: TGTGCCAGCCGCCTGGCGGCTAACTATGGCTACACCTTC.

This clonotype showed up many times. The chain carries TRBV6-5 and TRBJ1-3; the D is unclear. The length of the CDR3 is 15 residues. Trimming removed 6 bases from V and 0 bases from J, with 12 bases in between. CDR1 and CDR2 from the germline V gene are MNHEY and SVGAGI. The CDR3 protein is CASSSGPFSGNTIYF. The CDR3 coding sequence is TGTGCCAGCAGCTCCGGACCGTTCTCTGGAAACACCATATATTTT.

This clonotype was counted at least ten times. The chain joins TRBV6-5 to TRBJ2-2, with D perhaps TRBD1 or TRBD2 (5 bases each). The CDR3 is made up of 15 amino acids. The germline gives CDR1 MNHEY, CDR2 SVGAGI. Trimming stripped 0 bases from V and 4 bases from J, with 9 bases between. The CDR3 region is CASSYSGTGTGELFF. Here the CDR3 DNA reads TGTGCCAGCAGTTACTCAGGGACGGGCACCGGGGAGCTGTTTTTT.

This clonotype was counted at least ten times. The DNA of the CDR3 is TGTGCCAGCAGTCGAGGGATACGGGGGGAGAACACTGAAGCTTTCTTT. Translated, it gives CASSRGIRGENTEAFF. This chain uses TRBV11-2 with TRBJ1-1; TRBD1 is a possible D gene (5 bases). Germline CDR1 SGHAT, CDR2 FQNNGV. The length of the CDR3 is 16 residues. Between the trimmed V and J ends, which lost 6 bases and 1 base, there was a span of 18 bases.

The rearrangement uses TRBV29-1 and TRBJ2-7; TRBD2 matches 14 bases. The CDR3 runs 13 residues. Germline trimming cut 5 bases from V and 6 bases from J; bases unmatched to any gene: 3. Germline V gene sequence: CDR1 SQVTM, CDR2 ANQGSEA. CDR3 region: CSVLGLAGAEQYF. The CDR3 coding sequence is TGCAGCGTTTTGGGACTAGCGGGAGCCGAGCAGTACTTC.

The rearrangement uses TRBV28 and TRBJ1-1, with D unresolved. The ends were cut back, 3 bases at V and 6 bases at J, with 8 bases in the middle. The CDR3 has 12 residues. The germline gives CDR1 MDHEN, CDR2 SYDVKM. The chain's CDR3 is CASSFPWAEAFF. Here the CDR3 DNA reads TGTGCCAGCAGTTTCCCCTGGGCTGAAGCTTTCTTT.

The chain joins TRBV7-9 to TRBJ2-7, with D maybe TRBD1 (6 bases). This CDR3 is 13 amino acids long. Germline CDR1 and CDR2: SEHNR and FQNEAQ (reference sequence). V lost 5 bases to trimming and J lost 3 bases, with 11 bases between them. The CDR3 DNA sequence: TGTGCCAGCAGCACAGGACAGATCTACGAGCAGTACTTC. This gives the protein CASSTGQIYEQYF.

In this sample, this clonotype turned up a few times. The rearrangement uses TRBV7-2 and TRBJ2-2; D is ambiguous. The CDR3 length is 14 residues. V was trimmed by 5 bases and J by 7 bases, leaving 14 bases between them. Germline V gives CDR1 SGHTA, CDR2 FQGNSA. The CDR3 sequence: CASSRDGEHGELFF. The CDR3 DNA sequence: TGTGCCAGCAGCCGCGACGGAGAACACGGGGAGCTGTTTTTT.

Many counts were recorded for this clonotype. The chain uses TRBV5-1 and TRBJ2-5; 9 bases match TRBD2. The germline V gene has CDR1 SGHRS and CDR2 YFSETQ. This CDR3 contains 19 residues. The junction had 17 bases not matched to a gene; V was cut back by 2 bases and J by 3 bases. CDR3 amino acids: CASSFPPLAGNVAKETQYF. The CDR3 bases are TGCGCCAGCAGCTTCCCCCCGCTAGCGGGAAACGTAGCGAAAGAGACCCAGTACTTC.

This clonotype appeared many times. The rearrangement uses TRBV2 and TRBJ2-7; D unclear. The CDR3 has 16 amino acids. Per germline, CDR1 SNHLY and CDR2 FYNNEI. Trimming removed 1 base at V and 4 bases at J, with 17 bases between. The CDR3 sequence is CASSEDPPLAGYEQYF. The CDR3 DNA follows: TGTGCCAGCAGTGAAGACCCCCCTTTAGCTGGGTACGAGCAGTACTTC.

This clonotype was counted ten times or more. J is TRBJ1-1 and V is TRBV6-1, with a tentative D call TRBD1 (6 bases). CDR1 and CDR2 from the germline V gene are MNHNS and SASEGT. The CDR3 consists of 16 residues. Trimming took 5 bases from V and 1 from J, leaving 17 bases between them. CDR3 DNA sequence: TGTGCCAGCAGTCAAGGGGGACACTATACGAACACTGAAGCTTTCTTT. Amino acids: CASSQGGHYTNTEAFF.

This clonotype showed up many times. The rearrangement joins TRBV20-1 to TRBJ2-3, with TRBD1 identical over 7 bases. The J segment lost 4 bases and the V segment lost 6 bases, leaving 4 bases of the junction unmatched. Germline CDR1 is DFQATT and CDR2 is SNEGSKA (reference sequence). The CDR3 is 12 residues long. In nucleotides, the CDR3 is TGCAGTGCCACCACAGGGGCAGATACGCAGTATTTT. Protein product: CSATTGADTQYF.